The 9 T cell receptor beta chains listed next were all sequenced from one sample in a study of shared clonotypes between healthy human individuals. Sequenced by immunoSEQ multiplex PCR; TCRdb stores in-frame clones only, minus some. The sample holds around 600,000 clones, almost 97% seen once. Sequencing was performed on naive CD4+ T cells sorted from blood. Subset meaning: CD45RA+ positively selected. Receptor source: a woman aged 25 to 45 in good health.

The chain carries TRBV6-5 and TRBJ2-5; 14 bases are a match to TRBD2. V trimming: 7 bases; J trimming: 5 bases; junction bases outside the gene matches: 6. CDR3 length equals 15 residues. Germline lookup yields CDR1 MNHEY and CDR2 SVGAGI. The DNA of the CDR3 is TGTGCCAGCACCAGACTAGCGGGAGGGAGGGAGACCCAGTACTTC. As protein: CASTRLAGGRETQYF.

A single count supports this clone. The chain joins TRBV10-1 to TRBJ1-1, with a possible D match to TRBD1 (5 bases). CDR1 is WNHNN and CDR2 is SYGVQD in the germline V gene (reference sequence). The CDR3 runs 14 residues. Trimming removed 0 bases from V and 4 bases from J, with 9 bases in between. DNA of the CDR3: TGCGCCAGCAGTGAGTCAGGGGATCCCACTGAAGCTTTCTTT. Translation gives CASSESGDPTEAFF.

Written as DNA, the CDR3 is TGTGCCGGACAACAGGGTTTCTTC. Translating it yields CAGQQGFF. This chain joins TRBV30 and TRBJ2-1; a weak D match, TRBD1 (6 bases). The CDR3 extends over 8 amino acids. The V gene lost 8 bases and the J gene lost 16 bases, with 12 bases spanning the gap. Germline CDR1 reads GTSNPN; CDR2 reads SVGIG (reference sequence). The variable domain in full, with the rest retrieved from reference TRBV30 and TRBJ2-1, is SQTIHQWPATLVQPVGSPLSLECTVEGTSNPNLYWYRQAAGRGLQLLFYSVGIGQISSEVPQNLSASRPQDRQFILSSKKLLLSDSGFYLCAGQQGFFGPGTRLTVL.

The chain couples TRBV27 to TRBJ1-5; D is uncertain. Per germline, CDR1 MNHEY and CDR2 SMNVEV (reference sequence). The CDR3 is 16 amino acids. With 4 bases removed from V and 1 base from J, the gap between germline ends came to 14 bases. The CDR3 coding sequence is TGTGCCAGCAGTTCTAAGCAGGTGACAAGCAATCAGCCCCAGCATTTT. Translation: CASSSKQVTSNQPQHF.

This clone was seen just once. The chain is built from TRBV18 and TRBJ1-4; D is unclear. The V gene's germline CDR1 is KGHSH and CDR2 LQKENI. This CDR3 region has 16 residues. Deletions cut 5 bases from V and 0 bases from J, with 13 bases between. The DNA of the CDR3 is TGTGCCAGCTCAAATACGGTACCAGCAACTAATGAAAAACTGTTTTTT. It is translated as CASSNTVPATNEKLFF.

The V gene is TRBV15, the J gene TRBJ2-1; D is ambiguous. Germline values: CDR1 LNHNV, CDR2 YYDKDF (reference sequence). Trimming took 0 bases from V and 7 from J, leaving 13 bases between them. CDR3 length: 15 residues. CDR3 nucleotides: TGTGCCACCAGCAGAGAACATAGTATTAAGAATGAGCAGTTCTTC. Amino acid sequence: CATSREHSIKNEQFF.

This clone was recorded only once. The chain is built from TRBV7-9 and TRBJ1-4, with D tentatively TRBD1 (6 bases). The V and J ends lost 5 bases and 0 bases respectively, with 13 bases between them. Germline V CDR1 and CDR2: SEHNR, FQNEAQ (reference sequence). This CDR3 has 16 residues. CDR3 DNA: TGTGCCAGCAGCGTCTACCGGACAGCAACTAATGAAAAACTGTTTTTT. This translates into CASSVYRTATNEKLFF.

The chain employs TRBV19 and TRBJ2-1; D not certain. The CDR3 has 16 amino acids. V lost 5 bases, J lost 4 bases, and 18 bases lay in between. Germline values: CDR1 LNHDA, CDR2 SQIVND (reference sequence). The CDR3 here is CASSLSSSRPYNEQFF. The CDR3, as DNA: TGTGCCAGTAGTCTTTCTAGTTCCAGACCTTACAATGAGCAGTTCTTC.

This chain links TRBV6-1 with TRBJ1-1, with D maybe TRBD1 (5 bases). The V gene's germline CDR1 is MNHNS and CDR2 SASEGT. The V gene lost 6 bases and the J gene lost 3 bases, with 11 bases spanning the gap. The CDR3 has 13 amino acids. The CDR3 here is CASSRGEHTEAFF. The CDR3 DNA reads as TGTGCCAGCAGCAGAGGGGAGCACACTGAAGCTTTCTTT.